One TCR beta chain is described in this entry. The record originates from a study of technical replicates of blood from a few donors. Produced via immunoSEQ multiplex PCR; TCRdb's table is partial and in-frame only. The sample has about 76,000 clones; 85% to 95% are singletons. This TCR was sampled from a human donor in good health. The source material was T cells isolated from PBMCs.

The DNA of the CDR3 is TGTGCCAGCAGCCTACCCCACGCAAAGCAGTTCTTC. Protein: CASSLPHAKQFF. This chain connects TRBV27 to TRBJ2-1; D not certain. The CDR3 covers 12 residues. The V end was cut by 6 bases, the J end by 11 bases, with 14 bases between. Germline values: CDR1 MNHEY, CDR2 SMNVEV (reference sequence).